A single sample gave rise to the 26 T cell receptor beta chains below, sequenced in a study of cytomegalovirus exposure and HLA in healthy donors. PCR used 60 Vbeta primers and 13 Jbeta primers. Sequenced by immunoSEQ multiplex PCR; TCRdb stores in-frame clones only, minus some. The table lists tens of thousands of clones, roughly 79% of them singletons. The specimen was PBMCs. The receptors were sampled from a male donor in good health and CMV-seronegative.

This clone was counted only a few times. The chain employs TRBV7-8 and TRBJ1-2; the match to TRBD1 covers 7 bases. The V segment lost 5 bases and the J segment 3 bases; nucleotides outside the gene matches: 3. Germline assignment: CDR1 SGHVS and CDR2 FQNEAQ. The CDR3 extends over 13 amino acids. CDR3 loop: CASSTGQHYGYTF. The CDR3 coding sequence is TGTGCCAGCAGCACGGGACAGCACTATGGCTACACCTTC.

J is TRBJ2-1 and V is TRBV11-2, with 11 bases identical to TRBD2. The CDR3 is 16 residues long. Germline V gives CDR1 SGHAT, CDR2 FQNNGV. The junction had 6 bases not matched to a gene; V was cut back by 5 bases and J by 3 bases. The CDR3 protein is CASSLRLAGIYNEQFF. The DNA for the CDR3 is TGTGCCAGCAGCCTAAGACTAGCGGGGATCTACAATGAGCAGTTCTTC.

This clone was seen a few times. The V gene is TRBV9, the J gene TRBJ2-3, with D perhaps TRBD2 (6 bases). This CDR3 has 15 residues. Germline lookup yields CDR1 SGDLS and CDR2 YYNGEE. The V end was cut by 4 bases, the J end by 6 bases, with 18 bases between. DNA of the CDR3: TGTGCCAGCAGCTATCGGGACTCTCCCACGGATACGCAGTATTTT. Amino acids: CASSYRDSPTDTQYF.

This chain links TRBV6-5 with TRBJ1-3, with a tentative D call TRBD1 (5 bases). In germline, CDR1 is MNHEY, CDR2 SVGAGI. V lost 6 bases to trimming and J lost 7 bases, with 13 bases between them. This CDR3 is built from 13 residues. CDR3 coding DNA: TGTGCCAGCAGCACGGGGGGAACGAACACCATATATTTT. Protein sequence: CASSTGGTNTIYF.

The V call is TRBV6-5, the J call TRBJ2-4; 7 nucleotides line up with TRBD1. The CDR3 runs to 15 residues. CDR1 is MNHEY, CDR2 SVGAGI, per germline. J was trimmed by 6 bases and V by 7 bases; bases with no gene match: 12. CDR3 nucleotides: TGTGCCAGCACTCGACAGGGAGTGCCGGGAAACATTCAGTACTTC. Translated, it gives CASTRQGVPGNIQYF.

The chain links TRBV30 to TRBJ2-2; 7 positions match TRBD1. Germline loops: CDR1 GTSNPN, CDR2 SVGIG (reference sequence). CDR3 length equals 13 residues. The CDR3 DNA is TGTGTCCATCAGGGGGTGGGAACCGGGGAGCTGTTTTTT. It yields the protein CVHQGVGTGELFF. Using reference TRBV30 and TRBJ2-2 for the parts outside the CDR3, the full variable domain is SQTIHQWPATLVQPVGSPLSLECTVEGTSNPNLYWYRQAAGRGLQLLFYSVGIGQISSEVPQNLSASRPQDRQFILSSKKLLLSDSGFYLCVHQGVGTGELFFGEGSRLTVL.

This clone was seen just once. The chain is built from TRBV28 and TRBJ1-1; D not resolved. This CDR3 contains 13 residues. Germline CDR1 is MDHEN and CDR2 is SYDVKM. V was pared by 6 bases and J by 1 base, with 9 bases between. The CDR3: CASRREGNTEAFF. CDR3 DNA: TGTGCCAGCAGGAGGGAAGGGAACACTGAAGCTTTCTTT. Together with reference TRBV28 and TRBJ1-1, the CDR3 gives the full variable domain: DVKVTQSSRYLVKRTGEKVFLECVQDMDHENMFWYRQDPGLGLRLIYFSYDVKMKEKGDIPEGYSVSREKKERFSLILESASTNQTSMYLCASRREGNTEAFFGQGTRLTVV.

The chain uses TRBV2 and TRBJ2-5; the match to TRBD1 covers 10 bases. The V and J ends lost 4 bases and 4 bases, in that order; junction bases with no gene match: 3. This CDR3 contains 14 residues. The germline V gene encodes CDR1 SNHLY and CDR2 FYNNEI. The CDR3 DNA sequence: TGTGCCAGCAGTGGGACAGGGGGGAGAGAGACCCAGTACTTC. Its translation: CASSGTGGRETQYF.

This rearrangement joins TRBV7-2 to TRBJ2-1, with 7 nucleotides matching TRBD1. This CDR3 contains 18 residues. Losses at the gene ends were 4 bases for V and 4 bases for J; bases not matched to a gene: 16. Germline V lookup: CDR1 SGHTA, CDR2 FQGNSA. The CDR3 protein is CASSSRTGVTYPYNEQFF. CDR3 nucleotide sequence: TGTGCCAGCAGCTCCAGAACAGGGGTCACATACCCTTACAATGAGCAGTTCTTC.

Regarding this clone: Other DNA sequences of this sample code for an identical CDR3. The gene calls are TRBV15 and TRBJ1-5; D is unresolved. V gave up 0 bases and J gave up 6 bases, with 12 bases separating them. CDR3 length equals 15 residues. Per germline, CDR1 LNHNV and CDR2 YYDKDF (reference sequence). Here the CDR3 DNA reads TGTGCCACCAGCAGAGACCGAGAAAATCTTCAGCCCCAGCATTTT. This sequence encodes CATSRDRENLQPQHF.

The gene calls are TRBV18 and TRBJ1-3; TRBD1 agrees at 7 bases. CDR1 is KGHSH, CDR2 LQKENI, per germline. J lost 0 bases, V lost 5 bases, and 7 bases had no gene match. This CDR3 has 16 residues. Here the CDR3 DNA reads TGTGCCAGCTCAGCGGGACAGACCTACTCTGGAAACACCATATATTTT. Residues: CASSAGQTYSGNTIYF.

The genes are TRBV5-4 and TRBJ2-7; D may be TRBD1 (5 bases). This CDR3 is built from 13 residues. Trimming left V 3 bases short and J 1 base short, with 8 bases between. The V gene's germline CDR1 is SGHNT and CDR2 YYREEE (reference sequence). The CDR3 DNA reads TGTGCCAGCAGCTATCGACAGTCCTACGAGCAGTACTTC. Protein product: CASSYRQSYEQYF.

The chain employs TRBV29-1 and TRBJ2-2; a weak D match, TRBD1 (5 bases). CDR3 length equals 14 residues. Trimming left V 1 base short and J 2 bases short, with 8 bases between. Germline V gives CDR1 SQVTM, CDR2 ANQGSEA. The CDR3 DNA reads TGCAGCGTTGAAGGGGGCGCAAACACCGGGGAGCTGTTTTTT. Protein sequence: CSVEGGANTGELFF.

This clone was found a few times. The chain is built from TRBV2 and TRBJ1-2; D is ambiguous. This CDR3 is 12 amino acids long. Trimming left V 8 bases short and J 4 bases short, with 11 bases between. Germline V gene data show CDR1 as SNHLY and CDR2 as FYNNEI. CDR3 DNA: TGTGCCAGCTCCGATCAGTTCTATGGCTACACCTTC. Translating gives CASSDQFYGYTF.

V usage is TRBV10-3 and J usage is TRBJ2-5, with 10 bases matching TRBD1. This CDR3 has 18 amino acids. J gave up 5 bases and V 6 bases, and 18 bases lay outside the gene matches. The germline gives CDR1 ENHRY, CDR2 SYGVKD. CDR3: CAISPTGGGSGASETQYF. The CDR3, as DNA: TGTGCCATCAGCCCGACAGGGGGCGGGTCTGGGGCGTCGGAGACCCAGTACTTC.

This clone was picked up a small number of times. The gene calls are TRBV13 and TRBJ2-7, with 10 positions matching TRBD1. Germline V gives CDR1 PRHDT, CDR2 FYEKMQ (reference sequence). The CDR3 extends over 15 amino acids. J was trimmed by 1 base and V by 5 bases; bases with no gene match: 5. In nucleotides, the CDR3 is TGTGCCAGCAGCCCCGGGACAGGGGTATCCTACGAGCAGTACTTC. It translates to CASSPGTGVSYEQYF.

The rearrangement joins TRBV29-1 to TRBJ2-1; D call uncertain. The germline CDR1 and CDR2 sequences are SQVTM and ANQGSEA. The CDR3 has 12 residues. V was pared by 0 bases and J by 9 bases, with 9 bases between. Here the CDR3 DNA reads TGCAGCGTTGAAGATCAGGTGGGTGAGCAGTTCTTC. Translating it yields CSVEDQVGEQFF.

The chain has TRBV27 and TRBJ2-1; TRBD2 matches 14 bases. This CDR3 has 17 amino acids. Germline loops: CDR1 MNHEY, CDR2 SMNVEV (reference sequence). The J segment lost 6 bases and the V segment lost 6 bases, leaving 10 bases of the junction unmatched. The CDR3 sequence is CASRSGLAGVRGNEQFF. The CDR3 DNA reads as TGTGCCAGCAGGTCGGGACTAGCGGGAGTTAGGGGCAATGAGCAGTTCTTC.

This chain links TRBV11-2 with TRBJ2-7; 11 nucleotides align to TRBD1. The CDR3 covers 15 residues. Trimming cost V 2 bases and J 6 bases; bases outside gene matches: 6. CDR1 and CDR2 (germline): SGHAT, FQNNGV. The chain's CDR3 is CASSLSSGTGGEQYF. CDR3 in DNA: TGTGCCAGCAGCTTATCGAGCGGGACAGGGGGCGAGCAGTACTTC.

This clone was seen more than once but under ten times. This chain links TRBV10-3 with TRBJ2-3; a possible D gene is TRBD2 (6 bases). Trimming removed 7 bases at V and 2 bases at J, with 16 bases between. Looked up from germline, CDR1 is ENHRY and CDR2 is SYGVKD. CDR3 size: 15 residues. CDR3 nucleotide sequence: TGTGCCATCAAGACGGGAGTGGGGCTCACAGATACGCAGTATTTT. Translating it yields CAIKTGVGLTDTQYF.

A word on this clone: The junction departs from the called germline gene at one end, perhaps through a read error. The gene calls are TRBV19 and TRBJ2-6; a possible D gene is TRBD1 (5 bases). The CDR3 length is 12 residues. Germline assignment: CDR1 LNHDA and CDR2 SQIVND (reference sequence). CDR3 amino acids: CASSAGANGLTF. The CDR3 nucleotides are TGTGCCAGTAGTGCTGGGGCCAACGGCCTGACTTTC.

V gene TRBV7-2 combines with J gene TRBJ2-5, with TRBD1 matching 10 bases. This CDR3 has 15 residues. J lost 5 bases, V lost 5 bases, and 8 bases had no gene match. Germline-derived CDR1 and CDR2 are SGHTA and FQGNSA. CDR3 DNA sequence: TGTGCCAGCAGCCGGGACAGGGGCCGTCTTGAGACCCAGTACTTC. Residues: CASSRDRGRLETQYF.

The chain has TRBV5-4 and TRBJ2-3; TRBD1 aligns across 7 bases. V lost 1 base to trimming and J lost 4 bases; unmatched junction nucleotides: 3. The CDR3 totals 14 residues. CDR1 is SGHNT and CDR2 is YYREEE in the germline V gene (reference sequence). CDR3 region: CASSLRGGADTQYF. CDR3 nucleotides: TGTGCCAGCAGCTTGCGAGGGGGCGCAGATACGCAGTATTTT.

Comments on this clone: The junction departs from germline at one end; a sequencing error may be responsible. The chain joins TRBV14 to TRBJ1-6; the D gene is possibly TRBD1 (5 bases). Germline V gene lookup returns CDR1 SGHDN and CDR2 FVKESK. The CDR3 is made up of 13 amino acids. DNA for the CDR3: TGTGCCAGCAGACAGGCCTGGGCATCACCCTTCCACTTT. Translation gives CASRQAWASPFHF.

The V gene is TRBV5-1, the J gene TRBJ1-1; TRBD1 is a possible D gene (6 bases). The CDR3 is made up of 14 amino acids. The V and J ends lost 4 bases and 4 bases respectively, with 14 bases between them. Germline V CDR1 and CDR2: SGHRS, YFSETQ. The CDR3 loop is CASSALDSSTEAFF. The CDR3 nucleotides read TGCGCCAGCAGCGCGCTGGACAGTTCCACTGAAGCTTTCTTT.

This chain joins TRBV5-1 and TRBJ2-3; 9 bases agree with TRBD2. V gave up 4 bases and J gave up 3 bases; unmatched junction bases: 6. This CDR3 is built from 15 residues. The germline CDR1 and CDR2 sequences are SGHRS and YFSETQ. The CDR3 DNA is TGCGCCAGCAGCCAGGGGCTAGCGGGGACAGATACGCAGTATTTT. This encodes CASSQGLAGTDTQYF.